The following is a TCR beta chain sequence with its context. The sample originates from a study of T cells in Graves' hyperthyroidism and ophthalmopathy. Amplification yielded TCR beta CDR3 regions, with RNA transcripts as the source. HTBI primers were the set used in a first-round RT-PCR of the TCR CDR3. Via MiXCR, TCRdb re-called the multiplex PCR reads, giving one row per CDR3 protein. The sample records a few hundred thousand distinct CDR3 sequences, more than 15% being singletons. This CDR3 is built from 12 residues. Trimming cost V 6 bases and J 4 bases, with 7 bases left between them. The germline V gene encodes CDR1 MNHNS and CDR2 SASEGT.

Sample: blood. The clonotype was recovered from a woman between 40 and 50 years old with Graves' ophthalmopathy. This chain connects TRBV6-1 to TRBJ2-1; no reliable D call. CDR3 protein: CASRDTYNEQFF. The DNA of the CDR3 is TGTGCCAGCAGAGACACGTACAATGAGCAGTTCTTC.